The clone carrying this T cell receptor beta chain showed up many times. This sample stems from a study of blood T cells in healthy people across ages. For the second PCR, which ran for about 7 to 11 cycles, a sample-barcoded 5' primer and a J-beta primer mix were used. Each of the cDNA molecules was tagged by a template-switch adaptor with 12 random nucleotides. TCRdb re-analysed the 5' RACE reads in MiXCR, keeping a single row per CDR3 protein. The sample holds 550,000 to 750,000 distinct CDR3 sequences, over 20% seen once. The V end lost 0 bases, the J end lost 10 bases, and 9 bases lay between the germline ends. Germline V gives CDR1 LGHDT, CDR2 YNNKEL (reference sequence). CDR3 size: 12 residues.

The V call is TRBV3-1, the J call TRBJ1-1; D may be TRBD1 (6 bases). The clonotype comes from a man between 65 and 79 years old in good health. The sequenced sample consisted of blood. DNA for the CDR3: TGTGCCAGCAGCCAAGAGACGGGGGCAGCTTTCTTT. Its protein product is CASSQETGAAFF. The whole variable domain, filled in from reference TRBV3-1 and TRBJ1-1, reads DTAVSQTPKYLVTQMGNDKSIKCEQNLGHDTMYWYKQDSKKFLKIMFSYNNKELIINETVPNRFSPKSPDKAHLNLHINSLELGDSAVYFCASSQETGAAFFGQGTRLTVV.